This T cell receptor (beta chain) was sequenced in a study of Graves' ophthalmopathy and Graves' hyperthyroidism. Findings and caveats of the study: Most expanded thyroid clonotypes above 0.001 frequency also appeared in blood.

Isolation of PBMCs was performed using over 8.5 ml of fresh peripheral blood. TCR beta CDR3 regions were amplified from RNA transcripts. Following a first-round RT-PCR that used HTBI primers, a second-round multiplex PCR was carried out. TCRdb analysed the multiplex PCR reads with MiXCR anew, one entry per CDR3 protein. The sample consists of a few hundred thousand distinct CDR3 sequences, around 16% of them appearing once. Germline CDR1 reads DFQATT; CDR2 reads SNEGSKA (reference sequence). The CDR3 is made up of 19 amino acids. V dropped 5 bases and J dropped 3; count of bases not matched to a gene: 25. This clonotype occurred many times. Its antigen remains unknown.

This receptor was obtained from a woman in her late teens or twenties with Graves' ophthalmopathy. Sequenced sample: peripheral blood. This chain links TRBV20-1 with TRBJ2-7; 7 positions agree with TRBD2. CDR3 DNA: TGCAGTGCTTCCCGCCGTGGCAGTTTTTCGGGACTAACCCGCTACGAGCAGTACTTC. Translating gives CSASRRGSFSGLTRYEQYF.